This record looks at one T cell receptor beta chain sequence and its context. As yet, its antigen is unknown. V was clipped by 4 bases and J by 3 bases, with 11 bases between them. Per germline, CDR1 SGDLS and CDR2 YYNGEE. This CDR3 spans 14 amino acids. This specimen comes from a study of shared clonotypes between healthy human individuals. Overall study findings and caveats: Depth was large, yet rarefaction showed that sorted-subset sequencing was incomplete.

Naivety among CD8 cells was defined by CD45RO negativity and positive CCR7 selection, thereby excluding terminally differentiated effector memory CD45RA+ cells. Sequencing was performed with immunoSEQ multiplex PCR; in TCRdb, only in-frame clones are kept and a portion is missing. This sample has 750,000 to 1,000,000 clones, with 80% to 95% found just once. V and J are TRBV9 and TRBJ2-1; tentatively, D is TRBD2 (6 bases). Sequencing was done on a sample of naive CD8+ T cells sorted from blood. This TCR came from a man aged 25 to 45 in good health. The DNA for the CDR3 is TGTGCCAGCAGCTCACGACTAGACTACAATGAGCAGTTCTTC. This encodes CASSSRLDYNEQFF.